These T cell receptor beta chains were read from a single sample in a study of early T cells in non-severe SARS-CoV-2 infection. Via MiXCR, TCRdb re-called the 5' RACE reads, giving one row per CDR3 protein. The sample records approximately 70,000 distinct CDR3 sequences, 9.5% to 15% being singletons. The sample was whole blood. Receptors were obtained from an adult who was a healthcare worker with PCR-confirmed SARS-CoV-2 infection or an uninfected control (not recorded which). Each CDR3 is given with its conserved first and last residue. Fields, in order: clone size, J gene, D gene, V gene, CDR3 DNA, CDR3 protein. D genes are given only for firm matches. Clone size is given for some rows only: seen once, a few or many times, or a class if the clone is expanded.

clone size: few; J gene: TRBJ2-1; D gene: TRBD2; V gene: TRBV5-6; CDR3 DNA: TGTGCCAGCAGCTTGGTCGGGCTAGCGGGAGCCAACTACAATGAGCAGTTCTTC; CDR3 protein: CASSLVGLAGANYNEQFF
clone size: few; J gene: TRBJ2-1; D gene: NA; V gene: TRBV7-6; CDR3 DNA: TGTGCCAGCAGCTTAGCGAGAACTGTCAATGAGCAGTTCTTC; CDR3 protein: CASSLARTVNEQFF
clone size: few; J gene: TRBJ2-1; D gene: TRBD2; V gene: TRBV5-1; CDR3 DNA: TGCGCCAGCAGCCCGACTAGCGGGAGAATGGGCAATGAGCAGTTCTTC; CDR3 protein: CASSPTSGRMGNEQFF
clone size: many; J gene: TRBJ2-7; D gene: TRBD1; V gene: TRBV18; CDR3 DNA: TGTGCCAGCTCAGGGGACAGGGGTTACGAGCAGTACTTC; CDR3 protein: CASSGDRGYEQYF
clone size: many; J gene: TRBJ2-3; D gene: NA; V gene: TRBV19; CDR3 DNA: TGTGCCAGTAGTATCGTGGGGGAGATCACAGATACGCAGTATTTT; CDR3 protein: CASSIVGEITDTQYF
clone size: many; J gene: TRBJ2-3; D gene: TRBD1; V gene: TRBV6-6; CDR3 DNA: TGTGCCAGCAGTTACCGACAGGGAGATGGTACGCAGTATTTT; CDR3 protein: CASSYRQGDGTQYF
clone size: many; J gene: TRBJ1-2; D gene: NA; V gene: TRBV12-3/TRBV12-4; CDR3 DNA: TGTGCCAGCAACCTGGGGCCGGGGCACTATGGCTACACCTTC; CDR3 protein: CASNLGPGHYGYTF
clone size: many; J gene: TRBJ1-2; D gene: TRBD1; V gene: TRBV27; CDR3 DNA: TGTGCCAGCAGTTCCAGGGGGCACTATGGCTACACCTTC; CDR3 protein: CASSSRGHYGYTF
clone size: NA; J gene: TRBJ2-3; D gene: TRBD2; V gene: TRBV4-1; CDR3 DNA: TGCGCCAGCAGCCAAGAACCTAGCGGGCCTAGCACAGATACGCAGTATTTT; CDR3 protein: CASSQEPSGPSTDTQYF
clone size: few; J gene: TRBJ2-1; D gene: TRBD2; V gene: TRBV7-9; CDR3 DNA: TGTGCCAGCAGCTTAGGGTCTAGCGGGTCGCATGAGCAGTTCTTC; CDR3 protein: CASSLGSSGSHEQFF
clone size: few; J gene: TRBJ2-7; D gene: TRBD2; V gene: TRBV29-1; CDR3 DNA: TGCAGCGCTAGAGCGGGAGGGTCCTACGAGCAGTACTTC; CDR3 protein: CSARAGGSYEQYF
clone size: many; J gene: TRBJ1-2; D gene: NA; V gene: TRBV6-6; CDR3 DNA: TGTGCCAGCAGTCCCCTCCTTCAGGCTGGCTACACCTTC; CDR3 protein: CASSPLLQAGYTF
clone size: many; J gene: TRBJ2-7; D gene: NA; V gene: TRBV11-2; CDR3 DNA: TGTGCCAGCAGCTCCGTCCGGGAATTCTACGAGCAGTACTTC; CDR3 protein: CASSSVREFYEQYF
clone size: NA; J gene: TRBJ2-7; D gene: NA; V gene: TRBV5-1; CDR3 DNA: TGCGCCAGCAGCTTCAACGGTCCGCCCTACGAGCAGTACTTC; CDR3 protein: CASSFNGPPYEQYF
clone size: few; J gene: TRBJ1-4; D gene: NA; V gene: TRBV6-6; CDR3 DNA: TGTGCCAGCAGTTACGGGGGGGAGACCGAAAAACTGTTTTTT; CDR3 protein: CASSYGGETEKLFF
clone size: NA; J gene: TRBJ2-2; D gene: TRBD1; V gene: TRBV19; CDR3 DNA: TGTGCCAGTAGTACCAACCGGGACAGGGGGCAATCCGGGGAGCTGTTTTTT; CDR3 protein: CASSTNRDRGQSGELFF
clone size: NA; J gene: TRBJ2-3; D gene: NA; V gene: TRBV20-1; CDR3 DNA: TGCAGTGCTAGAGATGTAGAGGGGCTGGTAGATACGCAGTATTTT; CDR3 protein: CSARDVEGLVDTQYF
clone size: many; J gene: TRBJ2-4; D gene: TRBD1; V gene: TRBV4-2; CDR3 DNA: TGTGCCAGCAGCCAAGATCGAGGGACAGTAGCCAAAAACATTCAGTACTTC; CDR3 protein: CASSQDRGTVAKNIQYF
clone size: NA; J gene: TRBJ2-6; D gene: TRBD1; V gene: TRBV7-2; CDR3 DNA: TGTGCCAGCAGCTCCGATCGGGACAGTCTTATGGGGGCCAACGTCCTGACTTTC; CDR3 protein: CASSSDRDSLMGANVLTF
clone size: few; J gene: TRBJ2-3; D gene: NA; V gene: TRBV29-1; CDR3 DNA: TGCAGCGTCCGAGGGGTCTTCACAGATACGCAGTATTTT; CDR3 protein: CSVRGVFTDTQYF
clone size: few; J gene: TRBJ2-3; D gene: NA; V gene: TRBV3-1; CDR3 DNA: TGTGCCAGCAGCCGGACCCGGGGACGCCTATCGGATACGCAGTATTTT; CDR3 protein: CASSRTRGRLSDTQYF
clone size: few; J gene: TRBJ1-4; D gene: TRBD1; V gene: TRBV19; CDR3 DNA: TGTGCCAGTAGTCCGTCGGGACAGGCGAACGAAAAACTGTTTTTT; CDR3 protein: CASSPSGQANEKLFF
clone size: few; J gene: TRBJ1-6; D gene: NA; V gene: TRBV7-2; CDR3 DNA: TGTGCCAGCAGCATTAGGGATGATTCACCCCTCCACTTT; CDR3 protein: CASSIRDDSPLHF
clone size: many; J gene: TRBJ2-5; D gene: NA; V gene: TRBV29-1; CDR3 DNA: TGCAGCGTTGCGGAGGGGCGAGAGACCCAGTACTTC; CDR3 protein: CSVAEGRETQYF
clone size: NA; J gene: TRBJ2-2; D gene: NA; V gene: TRBV29-1; CDR3 DNA: TGCAGCGTTGACCAGGGGAACACCGGGGAGCTGTTTTTT; CDR3 protein: CSVDQGNTGELFF
clone size: NA; J gene: TRBJ2-5; D gene: TRBD1; V gene: TRBV11-3; CDR3 DNA: TGTGCCAACAGCCCCCGGGACAGACAAGAGACCCAGTACTTC; CDR3 protein: CANSPRDRQETQYF
clone size: few; J gene: TRBJ2-3; D gene: NA; V gene: TRBV29-1; CDR3 DNA: TGCAGCGTTGAGGCAGGGCTACGCACAGATACGCAGTATTTT; CDR3 protein: CSVEAGLRTDTQYF
clone size: many; J gene: TRBJ2-1; D gene: TRBD1; V gene: TRBV3-1; CDR3 DNA: TGTGCCAGCAGCCAAGATGGAAGTCCCGGACAGGGGTCTGAGCAGTTCTTC; CDR3 protein: CASSQDGSPGQGSEQFF
clone size: many; J gene: TRBJ1-2; D gene: TRBD1; V gene: TRBV30; CDR3 DNA: TGTGCCTGGCTAGGACAGGCCGTGACCTATGGCTACACCTTC; CDR3 protein: CAWLGQAVTYGYTF
clone size: few; J gene: TRBJ1-1; D gene: NA; V gene: TRBV29-1; CDR3 DNA: TGCAGCGTTGACTGGGTGAACACTGAAGCTTTCTTT; CDR3 protein: CSVDWVNTEAFF
clone size: many; J gene: TRBJ2-3; D gene: NA; V gene: TRBV6-1; CDR3 DNA: TGTGCCAGCAGTGAACTGGACAGATACACAGATACGCAGTATTTT; CDR3 protein: CASSELDRYTDTQYF
clone size: few; J gene: TRBJ2-1; D gene: NA; V gene: TRBV3-1; CDR3 DNA: TGTGCCAGCAGCCAATTAAGCTTCAGCGCGAGTCAGTACAATGAGCAGTTCTTC; CDR3 protein: CASSQLSFSASQYNEQFF
clone size: NA; J gene: TRBJ1-2; D gene: TRBD1; V gene: TRBV29-1; CDR3 DNA: TGCAGCGTTGACCAAGACAGGGGGCGAGGCTACACCTTC; CDR3 protein: CSVDQDRGRGYTF
clone size: NA; J gene: TRBJ1-3; D gene: NA; V gene: TRBV20-1; CDR3 DNA: TGCAGTGCTAGAGACAGATTTGACTCTGAAAACACCATATATTTT; CDR3 protein: CSARDRFDSENTIYF
clone size: NA; J gene: TRBJ1-4; D gene: TRBD1; V gene: TRBV9; CDR3 DNA: TGTGCCAGCAGCGTAGGCCCCTTTACAGGGGCAACTAATGAAAAACTGTTTTTT; CDR3 protein: CASSVGPFTGATNEKLFF
clone size: once; J gene: TRBJ1-3; D gene: NA; V gene: TRBV9; CDR3 DNA: TGTGCCAGCAGCGTAGAAGCATCTGGAAACACCATATATTTT; CDR3 protein: CASSVEASGNTIYF
clone size: few; J gene: TRBJ2-6; D gene: TRBD2; V gene: TRBV28; CDR3 DNA: TGTGCCACCGGGAGTATCGGCGGGAGCCCCTCTGGGGCCAACGTCCTGACTTTC; CDR3 protein: CATGSIGGSPSGANVLTF
clone size: few; J gene: TRBJ2-1; D gene: TRBD2; V gene: TRBV12-3/TRBV12-4; CDR3 DNA: TGTGCCAGCAGGCCTACTAGCGGGAGGGTAGGTGAGCAGTTCTTC; CDR3 protein: CASRPTSGRVGEQFF
clone size: NA; J gene: TRBJ2-3; D gene: NA; V gene: TRBV6-6; CDR3 DNA: TGTGCCAGCAGTGTCCGGGGGGCTCCTGGCACAGATACGCAGTATTTT; CDR3 protein: CASSVRGAPGTDTQYF
clone size: many; J gene: TRBJ2-5; D gene: TRBD1; V gene: TRBV5-4; CDR3 DNA: TGTGCCAGCAGATACGATCTCAGGGGGCTGGAGACCCAGTACTTC; CDR3 protein: CASRYDLRGLETQYF
clone size: few; J gene: TRBJ2-7; D gene: TRBD1; V gene: TRBV7-3; CDR3 DNA: TGTGCCAGCAGCCCGACCGGGACAGGGGCCCACGAGCAGTACTTC; CDR3 protein: CASSPTGTGAHEQYF
clone size: NA; J gene: TRBJ2-2; D gene: NA; V gene: TRBV12-3/TRBV12-4; CDR3 DNA: TGTGCCAGCACAGAGCTGGGGTTTGAGAACACCGGGGAGCTGTTTTTT; CDR3 protein: CASTELGFENTGELFF
clone size: once; J gene: TRBJ2-7; D gene: TRBD1; V gene: TRBV4-1; CDR3 DNA: TGCGCCAGCAGCCCGGACAGGTACGAGCAGTACTTC; CDR3 protein: CASSPDRYEQYF
clone size: many; J gene: TRBJ1-5; D gene: TRBD1; V gene: TRBV7-9; CDR3 DNA: TGTGCCAGCAGCTCCCAGGGGGCCGATCAGCCCCAGCATTTT; CDR3 protein: CASSSQGADQPQHF
clone size: few; J gene: TRBJ2-5; D gene: NA; V gene: TRBV20-1; CDR3 DNA: TGCAGTACCCCGGACCTCGTACTAGAGACCCAGTACTTC; CDR3 protein: CSTPDLVLETQYF
clone size: few; J gene: TRBJ2-5; D gene: NA; V gene: TRBV19; CDR3 DNA: TGTGCCAGTAGTATAGTGGGAGGACAAGAGACCCAGTACTTC; CDR3 protein: CASSIVGGQETQYF
clone size: NA; J gene: TRBJ1-4; D gene: NA; V gene: TRBV9; CDR3 DNA: TGTGCCAGCAGCGTAACAACAGCAACTAATGAAAAACTGTTTTTT; CDR3 protein: CASSVTTATNEKLFF
clone size: few; J gene: TRBJ2-1; D gene: NA; V gene: TRBV4-1; CDR3 DNA: TGCGCCAGCAGCCAAGATCGAGGGACTGAGCAGTTCTTC; CDR3 protein: CASSQDRGTEQFF
clone size: few; J gene: TRBJ2-1; D gene: TRBD1; V gene: TRBV10-3; CDR3 DNA: TGTGCCATCAGTGACCGACAGGGGCCTGGGCAGCGGCAGTTCTTC; CDR3 protein: CAISDRQGPGQRQFF
clone size: NA; J gene: TRBJ1-2; D gene: NA; V gene: TRBV24-1; CDR3 DNA: TGTGCCACCAGTGACCCGGGACGGAAGGACTATGGCTACACCTTC; CDR3 protein: CATSDPGRKDYGYTF